This record looks at one T cell receptor beta chain sequence and its context. The antigen is undetermined. The thymus was resected at corrective cardiac surgery. The donors were infants in Finland with congenital heart defects, otherwise immunologically healthy. The protocol was immunoSEQ multiplex PCR, while the TCRdb copy is restricted to in-frame clones and leaves out a portion. The sample yields about 130,000 clones, around 94% seen once. These data are taken from a study of human thymus T cells. Study-level results: Thymic and blood repertoires seemed to show skewed V and J gene use. Thymic repertoires from unrelated individuals overlapped highly, related research reported.

Trimming removed 11 bases from V and 3 bases from J, with 10 bases in between. The CDR3 length is 11 residues. Germline V gene data show CDR1 as LNHDA and CDR2 as SQIVND (reference sequence). Sequencing was performed on thymus tissue. This TCR was sampled from a boy in the first two years of life with a congenital heart defect but otherwise immunologically healthy. This chain connects TRBV19 to TRBJ1-1; D remains ambiguous. The CDR3 spells CASSGHTEAFF. In nucleotides, the CDR3 is TGTGCCTCCTCGGGCCACACTGAAGCTTTCTTT.